This T cell receptor (beta chain) was profiled in a study of spatial heterogeneity in lung cancer. In the study overall: There was a strong correlation between the counts of TCR transcripts measured in tumor regions and a T cell transcriptional module score that was calculated from matched bulk RNA-seq. TCR and UMI combinations that were unique each appeared, on average, more than ten times in raw reads.

The V and J ends lost 5 bases and 3 bases respectively, with 17 bases between them. The germline V gene encodes CDR1 MNHEY and CDR2 SVGEGT. CDR3 length equals 15 residues. TCRdb ran MiXCR on the 5' RACE reads and lists one entry per CDR3 protein. The data contain about 6,800 distinct CDR3 sequences, 11% to 15% of them singletons. General study findings and limits: In tumor T cells, estimated coverage reached around 7% for alpha chains and approximately 13% for beta chains. Tumoral mutation counts were tracked by counts of expanded intratumoral alpha and beta TCRs.

Time point in this sample: sample taken at primary tumor resection. The study sequenced unsorted whole RNA from tumor, nontumor lung or frozen PBMC. This clonotype was detected many times. The antigen is undetermined. V and J are TRBV6-2 or TRBV6-3 and TRBJ2-7; possible D gene TRBD2, 6 bases. Sequenced here: lung tumor tissue, sampled at surgery. The sequence was collected from a male donor with early-stage non-small cell lung cancer. CDR3 coding DNA: TGTGCCAGCAGTCCAGAAGGGGAGGTGGGCTACGAGCAGTACTTC. Translating it yields CASSPEGEVGYEQYF.